The clone carrying this TCR beta chain came up a few times. What it binds is unknown. The assay was immunoSEQ multiplex PCR, and TCRdb's table has in-frame clones only and misses some. The sample yields 300,000 to 350,000 clones, roughly 90% seen once. Regarding treatment: over 15 received Ad26.COV2.S at low or high dose, single or two shots; 5 received placebo; per-sample allocation not given. At day 63 after the first vaccine or placebo injection, samples were drawn. Based in Boston, the donor was an adult of 18-55 years. Germline CDR1 SEHNR, CDR2 FQNEAQ (reference sequence). CDR3 length: 19 residues. V dropped 2 bases and J dropped 2; count of bases not matched to a gene: 11. This sample was included in a study of Ad26.COV2.S vaccination and SARS-CoV-2 variants. Study-level findings and limits: Vaccine recipients had higher spike-specific TCR breadth than placebo recipients.

The sequence came from a person aged 18-60 years who received the Ad26.COV2.S COVID-19 vaccine or a placebo. The chain is built from TRBV7-9 and TRBJ2-1; 11 bases align to TRBD1. The source material was peripheral blood, sampled in a trial of Ad26.COV2.S vaccine versus placebo. The CDR3 sequence: CASSLRGTGGAPTYNEQFF. CDR3 coding DNA: TGTGCCAGCAGCTTACGAGGGACAGGGGGTGCCCCGACCTACAATGAGCAGTTCTTC.